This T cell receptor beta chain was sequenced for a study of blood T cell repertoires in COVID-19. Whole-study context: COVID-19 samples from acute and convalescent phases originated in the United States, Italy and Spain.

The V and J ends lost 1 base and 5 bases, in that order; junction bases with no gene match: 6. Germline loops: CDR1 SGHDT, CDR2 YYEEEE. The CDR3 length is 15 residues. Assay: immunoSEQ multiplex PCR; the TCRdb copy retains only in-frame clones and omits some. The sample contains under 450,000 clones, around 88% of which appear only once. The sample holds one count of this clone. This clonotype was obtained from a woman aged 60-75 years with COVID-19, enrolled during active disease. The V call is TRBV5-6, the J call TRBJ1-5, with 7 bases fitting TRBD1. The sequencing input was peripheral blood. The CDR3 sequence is CASSLWTGRDQPQHF. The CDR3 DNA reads TGTGCCAGCAGCTTGTGGACAGGACGAGATCAGCCCCAGCATTTT. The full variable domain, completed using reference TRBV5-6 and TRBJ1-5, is DAGVTQSPTHLIKTRGQQVTLRCSPKSGHDTVSWYQQALGQGPQFIFQYYEEEERQRGNFPDRFSGHQFPNYSSELNVNALLLGDSALYLCASSLWTGRDQPQHFGDGTRLSIL.